This T cell receptor (beta chain) was sequenced for a study of graft-versus-host responses after intestinal transplantation (dated by TCRdb to the early 2020s). Regarding the complete study: The transplants that recipients received were multivisceral, liver-intestinal, or isolated intestinal. To identify alloreactive clones, pre-transplant mixed lymphocyte reaction products were sequenced and then compared with unstimulated pre-transplant donor and recipient T cells. The cohort enrolled about 23 intestinal transplant recipients, one of whom was a retransplant, and a few patients without pretransplant specimens were excluded. A peak of at least 4% donor T cells among recipient peripheral blood mononuclear cells was the definition used for donor T cell macrochimerism. After intestinal transplantation, graft-versus-host and host-versus-graft alloreactive T cell clones in the graft, circulation and bone marrow were tracked using bulk TCR-beta CDR3 sequencing. All recipients received anti-thymocyte globulin induction followed by maintenance tacrolimus and steroids for 3 to 4 years. Instead of going to the commercial service, samples from a few later patients were sequenced in-house on an Illumina MiSeq and processed with MiXCR.

With respect to this clone: Its binding antigen is unknown. Per-base quality was not reported, and no clone a single base away is much larger than it.

What the research found in general, with its limitations: GvH clones were found in recipient bone marrow, and some of the GvH clones appeared earlier in ileal mucosa or blood, which is consistent with an intestinal mucosal origin. The conclusions were limited by the relatively low number and heterogeneity of the intestinal transplant patients. Early after transplant, peak levels of circulating GvH clones were associated with declines in HvG clones. In patients with donor T cell macrochimerism, the allografts had high GvH to HvG T cell clonal ratios.

The time point label here, explained by the study, means: cells obtained before transplantation from donor or recipient. CD3+CD4+ and CD3+CD8+ populations were FACS-sorted from unstimulated pre-transplant donor and recipient cells taken from spleen or lymph nodes. Taken from cysteine to phenylalanine, the CDR3 has 15 residues. Just the 45-base CDR3 DNA is kept, in frame starting at base 1. V has 0 bases trimmed and J has 4 bases trimmed; junction bases matching no gene number 4. The library was built by means of the immunoSEQ multiplex PCR assay. For most patients, genomic DNA was isolated with the Qiagen DNeasy Blood and Tissue Kit and shipped frozen to Adaptive Biotechnologies for TCR sequencing. For most patients, high-throughput TCR-beta CDR3 sequencing of genomic DNA was performed by Adaptive Biotechnologies. The study's own analysis went as follows. Adaptive's ImmunoSEQ software was the source of the TCR sequencing data for 18 patients, while a few other patients were processed with MiXCR and VDJtools. To correct CD4 versus CD8 sorting errors, sequences present in both subsets at a frequency ratio below 5:1 were removed. Because the origin of CDR3 nucleotide sequences shared between donor and recipient could not be assigned, those sequences were removed. To be classed as alloreactive, a clone needed at least 2-fold expansion over unstimulated cells and a minimum CFSE-low frequency of 0.002% (template counts) or 0.001% (read counts). Clones detected in sequenced pre-transplant spleen, lymph node, or MLR CFSE-low populations of the donor or recipient were defined as mappable. The cumulative frequency of alloreactive clones was calculated as a percentage of all sequences, weighted by copy number. TCRdb provides this immuneACCESS table in a form limited to in-frame rearrangements. Some clones are lacking; in checked studies, under half of them reflect an unresolved V gene, and why the rest are absent is not known. V, J and clone size are those of that table, while D and trimming were read from the DNA. Recorded for this sample are approximately 85,000 clones; about 93% of them occurred a single time. The biggest ten clones account for about 1.1% of the sample.

Material: unstimulated CD8+ T cells sorted from spleen or lymph node cells, obtained before transplant. This TCR came from a human donor who was the organ donor for an intestinal transplant. The receptor chain draws on TRBV6-7 and TRBJ2-7; 9 central bases correspond to TRBD1. TRBV6-7 is flagged as an ORF with uncertain function. The sequenced DNA: TGTGCCAGCAGTTACTCTCGAGACAGGGGGTACGAGCAGTACTTC. Its translation is CASSYSRDRGYEQYF.